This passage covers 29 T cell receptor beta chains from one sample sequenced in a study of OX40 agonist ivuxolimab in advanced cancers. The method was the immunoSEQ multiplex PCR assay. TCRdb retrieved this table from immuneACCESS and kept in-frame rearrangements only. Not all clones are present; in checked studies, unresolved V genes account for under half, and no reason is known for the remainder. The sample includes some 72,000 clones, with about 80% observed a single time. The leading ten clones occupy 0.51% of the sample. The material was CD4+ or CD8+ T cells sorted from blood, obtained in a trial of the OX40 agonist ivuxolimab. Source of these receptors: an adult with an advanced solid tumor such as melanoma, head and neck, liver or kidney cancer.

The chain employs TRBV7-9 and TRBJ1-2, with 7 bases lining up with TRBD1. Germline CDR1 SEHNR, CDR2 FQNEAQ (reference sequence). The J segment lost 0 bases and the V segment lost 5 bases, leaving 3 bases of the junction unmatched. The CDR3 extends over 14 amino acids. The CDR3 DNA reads TGTGCCAGCAGCGGCAGGGGGACTAACTATGGCTACACCTTC. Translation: CASSGRGTNYGYTF.

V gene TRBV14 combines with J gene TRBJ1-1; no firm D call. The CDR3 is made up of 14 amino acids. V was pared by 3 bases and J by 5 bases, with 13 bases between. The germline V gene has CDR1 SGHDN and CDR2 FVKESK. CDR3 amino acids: CASSQPRAGTEAFF. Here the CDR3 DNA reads TGTGCCAGCAGCCAGCCTAGGGCCGGGACTGAAGCTTTCTTT.

CDR3: CASSTQGTGANVLTF. In nucleotides, the CDR3 is TGCGCCAGCAGCACACAGGGGACTGGGGCCAACGTCCTGACTTTC. This chain connects TRBV5-1 to TRBJ2-6; 7 bases agree with TRBD1. CDR3 length equals 15 residues. V lost 4 bases, J lost 2 bases, and 3 bases stayed unmatched. Germline CDR1 SGHRS, CDR2 YFSETQ.

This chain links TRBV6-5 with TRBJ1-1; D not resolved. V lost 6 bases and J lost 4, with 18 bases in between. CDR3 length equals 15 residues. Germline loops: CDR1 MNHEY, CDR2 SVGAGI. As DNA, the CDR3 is TGTGCCAGCAGCCGCCGGAAATTTCGAGGCACTGAAGCTTTCTTT. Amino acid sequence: CASSRRKFRGTEAFF.

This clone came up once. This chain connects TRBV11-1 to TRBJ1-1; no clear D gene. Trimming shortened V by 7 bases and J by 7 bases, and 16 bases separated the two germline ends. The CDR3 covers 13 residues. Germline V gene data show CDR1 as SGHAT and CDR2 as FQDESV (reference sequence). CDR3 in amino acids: CASTLFGENEAFF. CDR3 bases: TGTGCCAGCACCCTGTTCGGGGAGAATGAAGCTTTCTTT.

The CDR3 DNA follows: TGTGCCTGGAGTGTACCAGGCGGGGGGGCCGTGGATACGCAGTATTTT. Encoded protein: CAWSVPGGGAVDTQYF. This chain joins TRBV30 and TRBJ2-3; TRBD2 matches 9 bases. The CDR3 extends over 16 amino acids. The ends lost 0 bases at V and 6 bases at J; junction bases unmatched: 10. Germline V gene data show CDR1 as GTSNPN and CDR2 as SVGIG (reference sequence). The entire variable domain, with the rest obtained from reference TRBV30 and TRBJ2-3, is as follows: SQTIHQWPATLVQPVGSPLSLECTVEGTSNPNLYWYRQAAGRGLQLLFYSVGIGQISSEVPQNLSASRPQDRQFILSSKKLLLSDSGFYLCAWSVPGGGAVDTQYFGPGTRLTVL.

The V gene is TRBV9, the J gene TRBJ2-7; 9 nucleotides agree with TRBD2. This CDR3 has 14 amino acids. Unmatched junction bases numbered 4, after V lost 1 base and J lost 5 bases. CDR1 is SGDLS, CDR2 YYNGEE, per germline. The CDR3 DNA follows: TGTGCCAGCAGCGTATCTCCTAGCGGGGACGAGCAGTACTTC. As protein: CASSVSPSGDEQYF.

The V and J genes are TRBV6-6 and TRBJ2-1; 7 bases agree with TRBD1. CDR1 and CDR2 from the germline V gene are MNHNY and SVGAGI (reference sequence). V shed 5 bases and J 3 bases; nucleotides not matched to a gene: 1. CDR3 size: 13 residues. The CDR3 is CASSRDSYNEQFF. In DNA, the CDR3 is TGTGCCAGCAGTCGGGACAGCTACAATGAGCAGTTCTTC.

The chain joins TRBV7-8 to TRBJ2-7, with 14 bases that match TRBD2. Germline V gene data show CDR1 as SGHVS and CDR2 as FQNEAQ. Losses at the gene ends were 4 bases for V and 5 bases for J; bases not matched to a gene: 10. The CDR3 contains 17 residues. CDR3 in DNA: TGTGCCAGCAGCTCAATTAGGGGGACTAGCGGGAGTCACGAGCAGTACTTC. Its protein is CASSSIRGTSGSHEQYF.

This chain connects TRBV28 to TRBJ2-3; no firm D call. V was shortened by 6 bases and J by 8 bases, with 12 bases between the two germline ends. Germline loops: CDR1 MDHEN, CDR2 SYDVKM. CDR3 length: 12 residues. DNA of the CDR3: TGTGCCAGCAGGTTCCCAGTGGGTACGCAGTATTTT. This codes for CASRFPVGTQYF.

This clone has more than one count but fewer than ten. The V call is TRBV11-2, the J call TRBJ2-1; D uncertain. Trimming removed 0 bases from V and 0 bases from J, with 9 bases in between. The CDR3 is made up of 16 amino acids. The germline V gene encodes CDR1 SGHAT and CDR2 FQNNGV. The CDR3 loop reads CASSLEWASSYNEQFF. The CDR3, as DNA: TGTGCCAGCAGCTTAGAGTGGGCATCCTCCTACAATGAGCAGTTCTTC.

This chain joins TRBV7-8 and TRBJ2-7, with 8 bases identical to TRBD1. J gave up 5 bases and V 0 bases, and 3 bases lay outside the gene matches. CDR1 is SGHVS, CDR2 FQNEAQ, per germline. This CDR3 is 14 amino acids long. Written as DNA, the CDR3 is TGTGCCAGCAGCTTAGCGGACAGGGCCCACGAGCAGTACTTC. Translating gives CASSLADRAHEQYF.

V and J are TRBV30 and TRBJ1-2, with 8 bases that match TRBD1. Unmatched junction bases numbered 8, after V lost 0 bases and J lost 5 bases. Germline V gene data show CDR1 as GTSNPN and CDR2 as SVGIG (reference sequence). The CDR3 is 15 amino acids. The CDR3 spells CAWSVGTGFSYGYTF. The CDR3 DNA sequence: TGTGCCTGGAGTGTAGGGACAGGATTTTCATATGGCTACACCTTC. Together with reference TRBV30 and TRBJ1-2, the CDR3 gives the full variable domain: SQTIHQWPATLVQPVGSPLSLECTVEGTSNPNLYWYRQAAGRGLQLLFYSVGIGQISSEVPQNLSASRPQDRQFILSSKKLLLSDSGFYLCAWSVGTGFSYGYTFGSGTRLTVV.

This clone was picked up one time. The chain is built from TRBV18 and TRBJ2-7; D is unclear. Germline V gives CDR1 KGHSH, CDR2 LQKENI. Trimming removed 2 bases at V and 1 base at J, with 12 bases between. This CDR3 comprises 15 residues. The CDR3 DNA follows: TGTGCCAGCTCACCAGCAGGCAAACCGTCCTACGAGCAGTACTTC. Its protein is CASSPAGKPSYEQYF.

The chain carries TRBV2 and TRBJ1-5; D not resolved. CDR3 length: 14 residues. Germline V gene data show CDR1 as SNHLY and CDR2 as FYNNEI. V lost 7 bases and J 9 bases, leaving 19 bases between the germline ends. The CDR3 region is CASKTSPERRPQHF. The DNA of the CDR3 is TGTGCCAGCAAAACGAGCCCCGAACGAAGGCCCCAGCATTTT.

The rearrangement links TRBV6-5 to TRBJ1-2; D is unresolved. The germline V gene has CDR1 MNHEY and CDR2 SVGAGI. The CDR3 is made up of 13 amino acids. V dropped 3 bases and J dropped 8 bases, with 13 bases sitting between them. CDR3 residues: CASSYSGRSGYTF. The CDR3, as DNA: TGTGCCAGCAGTTATAGTGGGCGGTCGGGCTACACCTTC.

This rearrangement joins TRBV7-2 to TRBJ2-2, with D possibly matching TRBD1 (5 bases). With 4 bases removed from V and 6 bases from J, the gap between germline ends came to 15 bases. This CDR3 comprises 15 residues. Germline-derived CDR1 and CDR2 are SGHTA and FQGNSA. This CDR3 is CASSYGDRLAGELFF. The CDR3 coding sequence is TGTGCCAGCAGCTACGGCGACAGATTGGCCGGGGAGCTGTTTTTT.

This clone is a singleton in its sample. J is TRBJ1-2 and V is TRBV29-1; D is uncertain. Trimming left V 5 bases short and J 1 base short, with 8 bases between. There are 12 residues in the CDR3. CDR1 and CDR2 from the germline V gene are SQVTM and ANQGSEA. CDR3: CSVLGFNYGYTF. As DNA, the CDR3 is TGCAGCGTTCTGGGGTTTAACTATGGCTACACCTTC.

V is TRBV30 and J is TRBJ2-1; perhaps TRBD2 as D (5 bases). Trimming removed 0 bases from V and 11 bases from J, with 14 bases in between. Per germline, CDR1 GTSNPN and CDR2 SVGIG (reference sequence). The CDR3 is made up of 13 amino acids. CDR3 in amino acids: CAWSVGLAAKQFF. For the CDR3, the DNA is TGTGCCTGGAGTGTTGGCCTAGCAGCTAAGCAGTTCTTC.

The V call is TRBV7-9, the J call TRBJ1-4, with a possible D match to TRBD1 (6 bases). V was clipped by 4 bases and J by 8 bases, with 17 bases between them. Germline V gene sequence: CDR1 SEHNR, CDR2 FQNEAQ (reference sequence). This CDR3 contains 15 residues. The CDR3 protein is CASSSRGGIKEKLFF. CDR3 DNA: TGTGCCAGCAGCTCCAGAGGGGGGATTAAGGAAAAACTGTTTTTT.

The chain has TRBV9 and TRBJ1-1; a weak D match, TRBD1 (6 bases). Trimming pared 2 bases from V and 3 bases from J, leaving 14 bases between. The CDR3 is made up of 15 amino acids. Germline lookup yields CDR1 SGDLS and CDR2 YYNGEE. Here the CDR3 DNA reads TGTGCCAGCAGCGTGAACGAAGGGGGGGACACTGAAGCTTTCTTT. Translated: CASSVNEGGDTEAFF.

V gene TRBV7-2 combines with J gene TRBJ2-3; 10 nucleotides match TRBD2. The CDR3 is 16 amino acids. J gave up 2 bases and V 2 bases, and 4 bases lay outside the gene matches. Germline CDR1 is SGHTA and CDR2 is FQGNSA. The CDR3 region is CASSLQSGRATDTQYF. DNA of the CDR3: TGTGCCAGCAGCTTACAGAGCGGGAGGGCCACAGATACGCAGTATTTT.

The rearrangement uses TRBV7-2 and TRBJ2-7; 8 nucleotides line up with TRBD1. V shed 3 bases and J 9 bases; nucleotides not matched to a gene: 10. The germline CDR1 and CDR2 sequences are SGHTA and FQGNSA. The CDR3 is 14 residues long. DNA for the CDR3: TGTGCCAGCAGCTTTCAGGGGGCTGTTGGTGTGCAGTACTTC. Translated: CASSFQGAVGVQYF.

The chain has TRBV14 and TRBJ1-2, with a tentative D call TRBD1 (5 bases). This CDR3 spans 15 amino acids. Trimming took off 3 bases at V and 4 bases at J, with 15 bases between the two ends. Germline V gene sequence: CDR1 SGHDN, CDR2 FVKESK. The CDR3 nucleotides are TGTGCCAGCAGCCACATGGGGGAAGTTTTCTATGGCTACACCTTC. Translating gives CASSHMGEVFYGYTF. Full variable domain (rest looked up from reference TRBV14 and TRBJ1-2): EAGVTQFPSHSVIEKGQTVTLRCDPISGHDNLYWYRRVMGKEIKFLLHFVKESKQDESGMPNNRFLAERTGGTYSTLKVQPAELEDSGVYFCASSHMGEVFYGYTFGSGTRLTVV.

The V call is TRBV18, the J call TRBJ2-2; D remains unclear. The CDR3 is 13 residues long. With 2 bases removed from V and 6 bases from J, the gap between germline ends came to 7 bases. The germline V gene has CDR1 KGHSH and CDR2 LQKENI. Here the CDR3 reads CASSPSMAGELFF. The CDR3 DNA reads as TGTGCCAGCTCACCATCCATGGCCGGGGAGCTGTTTTTT.

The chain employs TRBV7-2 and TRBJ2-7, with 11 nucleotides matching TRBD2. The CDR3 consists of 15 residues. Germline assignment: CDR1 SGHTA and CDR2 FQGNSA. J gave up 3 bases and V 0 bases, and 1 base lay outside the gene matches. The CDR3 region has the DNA TGTGCCAGCAGCTTAGCGGGGACTAGCGGCTACGAGCAGTACTTC. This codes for CASSLAGTSGYEQYF.

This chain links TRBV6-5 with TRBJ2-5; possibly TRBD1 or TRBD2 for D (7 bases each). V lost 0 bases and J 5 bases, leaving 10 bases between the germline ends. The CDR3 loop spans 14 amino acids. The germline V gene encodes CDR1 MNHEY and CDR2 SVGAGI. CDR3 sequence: CASSYSQGGETQYF. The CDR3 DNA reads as TGTGCCAGCAGTTACTCCCAGGGGGGGGAGACCCAGTACTTC.

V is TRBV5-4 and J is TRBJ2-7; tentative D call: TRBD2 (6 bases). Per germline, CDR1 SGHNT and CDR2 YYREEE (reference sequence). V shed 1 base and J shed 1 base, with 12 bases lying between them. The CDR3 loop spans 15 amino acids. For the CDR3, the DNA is TGTGCCAGCAGCTTGTCACCGGGGAGGTCCTACGAGCAGTACTTC. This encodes CASSLSPGRSYEQYF. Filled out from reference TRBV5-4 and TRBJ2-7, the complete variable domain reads ETGVTQSPTHLIKTRGQQVTLRCSSQSGHNTVSWYQQALGQGPQFIFQYYREEENGRGNFPPRFSGLQFPNYSSELNVNALELDDSALYLCASSLSPGRSYEQYFGPGTRLTVT.

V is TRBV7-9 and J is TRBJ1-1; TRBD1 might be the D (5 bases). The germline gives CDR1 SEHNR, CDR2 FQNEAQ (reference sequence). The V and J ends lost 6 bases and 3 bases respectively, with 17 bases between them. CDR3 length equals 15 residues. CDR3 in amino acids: CASRTEMGLYTEAFF. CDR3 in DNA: TGTGCCAGCAGGACCGAGATGGGACTTTACACTGAAGCTTTCTTT.